This TCR beta chain stems from a study of T-cell reconstitution after alpha-beta-depleted transplantation in children (dated by TCRdb to between 2015 and 2016). Background on the whole study: Using TCR repertoire profiling, the study followed T-cell immune reconstitution in a quantitative way in children after TCRalphabeta/CD19-depleted allogeneic hematopoietic cell transplantation.

Libraries came from PCR. Sequencing relied on an Illumina HiSeq 2500. To normalize quantification of the TCRbeta repertoire, the TCR libraries were built with molecular barcoding that relied on unique molecular identifiers. TCRdb reanalyzed the raw reads on its own, using fastp at Q25 for trimming and MiXCR for clone calling, and kept in-frame beta chains. Each record represents a unique CDR3 protein, reported with the most common genes and DNA among its rows. The sample profile shows some 240,000 distinct CDR3 sequences; 12% of them were found once. The ten largest clones add up to around 3% of the sample. As regards this clonotype: Its specific antigen is unknown. Nothing much larger sits one base from this clone, and base qualities are not available.

The sequence was obtained from a human donor who donated a stem cell graft to a child with acute lymphoblastic leukemia. The source was PBMCs from the stem cell graft donor, collected from the stem cell graft.

The DNA reads as follows: TGCAGTGCTCCGGACGGACGGCCCCTCCACTTT. It translates to CSAPDGRPLHF. The chain employs TRBV20-1 and TRBJ1-6; the D gene assignment is ambiguous. Including cysteine and phenylalanine, the CDR3 has 11 amino acids. Only the CDR3 part of the read is kept: 33 bases, read in frame from the first base. CDR1 is given as DFQATT and CDR2 as SNEGSKA, both from the germline V gene (reference sequence). V sheds 5 bases and J sheds 13 bases, leaving 12 bases between their ends.